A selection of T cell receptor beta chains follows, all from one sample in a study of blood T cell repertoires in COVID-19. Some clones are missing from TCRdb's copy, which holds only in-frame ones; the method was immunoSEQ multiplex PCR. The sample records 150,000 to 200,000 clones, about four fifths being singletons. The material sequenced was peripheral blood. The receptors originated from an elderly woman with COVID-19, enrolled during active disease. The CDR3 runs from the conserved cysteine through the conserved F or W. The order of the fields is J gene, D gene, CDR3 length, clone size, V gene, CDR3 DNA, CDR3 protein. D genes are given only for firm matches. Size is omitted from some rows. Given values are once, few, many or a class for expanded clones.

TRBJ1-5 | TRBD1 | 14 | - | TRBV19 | TGTGCCAGCGGGGACAGGGGGACAGGTCAGCCCCAGCATTTT | CASGDRGTGQPQHF
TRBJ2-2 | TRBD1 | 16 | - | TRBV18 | TGTGCCAGCTCACCTTCGGACAGGGGGAACACCGGGGAGCTGTTTTTT | CASSPSDRGNTGELFF
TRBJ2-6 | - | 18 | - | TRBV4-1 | TGCGCCAGCAGCCCGAGGGCCCTGAGGGACTCTGGGGCCAACGTCCTGACTTTC | CASSPRALRDSGANVLTF
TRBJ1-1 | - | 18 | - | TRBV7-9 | TGTGCCAGCAGCTTAGCGTCCGGGACAAATATAATGAACACTGAAGCTTTCTTT | CASSLASGTNIMNTEAFF
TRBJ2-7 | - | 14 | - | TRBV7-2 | TGTGCCAGCAGCTTAGTCGGGGGTGTGGACGAGCAGTACTTC | CASSLVGGVDEQYF
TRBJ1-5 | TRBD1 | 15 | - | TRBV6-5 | TGTGCCAGCAGTTACGTAAGGGGGCATCAATGGCCCCAGCATTTT | CASSYVRGHQWPQHF
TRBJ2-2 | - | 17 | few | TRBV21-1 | TGTGCCAGCAGCCCGAGGACTAGCGGGGGGAACACCGGGGAGCTGTTTTTT | CASSPRTSGGNTGELFF
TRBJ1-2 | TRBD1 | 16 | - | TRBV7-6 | TGTGCCAGCAGCCGAGCTGGGACAGGGAGGGTTTATGGCTACACCTTC | CASSRAGTGRVYGYTF
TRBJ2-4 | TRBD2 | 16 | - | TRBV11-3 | TGTGCCAGCAGCAAATACCACGGGGGGGACAAAAACATTCAGTACTTC | CASSKYHGGDKNIQYF
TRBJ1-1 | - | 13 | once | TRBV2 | TGTGCCAGCAGGGACTATTTGAACACTGAAGCTTTCTTT | CASRDYLNTEAFF
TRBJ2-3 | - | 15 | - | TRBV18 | TGTGCCAGCTCGACGTCTATACTAGGCACAGATACGCAGTATTTT | CASSTSILGTDTQYF
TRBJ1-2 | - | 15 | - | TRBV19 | TGTGCCAGTAGTATAGGGGGAGGGAATAACTATGGCTACACCTTC | CASSIGGGNNYGYTF
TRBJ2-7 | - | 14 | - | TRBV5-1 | TGCGCCAGCAGCATGGACCCTAGCTCCTACGAGCAGTACTTC | CASSMDPSSYEQYF
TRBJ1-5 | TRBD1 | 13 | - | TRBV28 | TGTGCCAGCAGTGGACAGGGAAATCAGCCCCAGCATTTT | CASSGQGNQPQHF
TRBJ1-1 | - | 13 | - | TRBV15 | TGTGCCACCGGGTCAGGAATGAGCACTGAAGCTTTCTTT | CATGSGMSTEAFF
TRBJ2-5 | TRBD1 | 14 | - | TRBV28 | TGTGCCAGCAGTTTTTGGACAGGGAGGGAGACCCAGTACTTC | CASSFWTGRETQYF
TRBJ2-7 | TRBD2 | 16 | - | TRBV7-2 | TGTGCCAGCAGCCAGGCGACTAGCGTGCCCTCCTACGAGCAGTACTTC | CASSQATSVPSYEQYF
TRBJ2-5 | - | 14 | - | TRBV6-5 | TGTGCCAGCAAAACCTCAGGAGGGGATGAGACCCAGTACTTC | CASKTSGGDETQYF
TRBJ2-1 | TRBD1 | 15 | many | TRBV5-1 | TGCGCCAGCAGCCCAGGACAGGGTAGGGGTAATGAGCAGTTCTTC | CASSPGQGRGNEQFF
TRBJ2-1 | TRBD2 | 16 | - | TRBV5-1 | TGCGCCAGCAGCTTAATACTAGCGGGAGGTTACAATGAGCAGTTCTTC | CASSLILAGGYNEQFF
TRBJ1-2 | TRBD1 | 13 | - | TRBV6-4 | TGTGCCAGCAGTGCAGGGGGCGGCTATGGCTACACCTTC | CASSAGGGYGYTF
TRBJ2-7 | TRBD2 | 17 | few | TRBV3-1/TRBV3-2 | TGTGCCAGCAGCAAAGCGGGAGGAAGGCTTGGGGGCTACGAGCAGTACTTC | CASSKAGGRLGGYEQYF
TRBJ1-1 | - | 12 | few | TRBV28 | TGTGCCAGCAGTTGGGGGGAGACTGAAGCTTTCTTT | CASSWGETEAFF
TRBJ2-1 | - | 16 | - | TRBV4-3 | TGCGCCAGCAGCCAAGAGCCGGGAATGAACGAGGATGAGCAGTTCTTC | CASSQEPGMNEDEQFF
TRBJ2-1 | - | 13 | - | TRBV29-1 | TGCAGCGTTGATCGGGGGGCTGACGGACTATTGTTCTTC | CSVDRGADGLLFF
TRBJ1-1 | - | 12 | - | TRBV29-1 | TGCAGCGTGGGGGGGGGAAATACTGAAGCTTTCTTT | CSVGGGNTEAFF
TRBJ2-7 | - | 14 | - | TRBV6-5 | TGTGCCAGCAGGGGGCATGGATCTATCTACGAGCAGTACTTC | CASRGHGSIYEQYF
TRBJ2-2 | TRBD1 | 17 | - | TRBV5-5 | TGTGCCAGCAGCAGGACAGGGGGCATGTATAACACCGGGGAGCTGTTTTTT | CASSRTGGMYNTGELFF